The 13 T cell receptor beta chains in this list originate from one sample, sequenced in a study of cytomegalovirus exposure and HLA in healthy donors. PCR amplification relied on 60 Vbeta primers (plus 13 Jbeta primers). Measured with immunoSEQ multiplex PCR; TCRdb has only the in-frame clones, and not every one. In the table there are 50,000 to 75,000 clones, just under 75% of which are singletons. The sequenced sample was PBMCs. These receptor sequences come from a man aged 30 to 45 in good health and CMV-seropositive.

This chain joins TRBV7-8 and TRBJ1-4; D gene unclear. This CDR3 spans 16 amino acids. V shed 8 bases and J shed 5 bases, with 21 bases lying between them. Germline CDR1 and CDR2: SGHVS and FQNEAQ. CDR3 in DNA: TGTGCCAGCTCGCCAAGGCACGGCAGGCCCAATGAAAAACTGTTTTTT. Translating gives CASSPRHGRPNEKLFF.

This clone has only one observation. This sequence joins TRBV11-2 and TRBJ1-2; 9 bases map to TRBD1. CDR3 length: 14 residues. Trimming took 3 bases from V and 5 from J; bases not matched to a gene: 4. Germline lookup yields CDR1 SGHAT and CDR2 FQNNGV. The CDR3 DNA reads TGTGCCAGCAGCTTTGGGACAGGGTTATATGGCTACACCTTC. The encoded protein is CASSFGTGLYGYTF.

J is TRBJ1-2 and V is TRBV11-2; D is undetermined. Trimming removed 0 bases from V and 0 bases from J, with 14 bases in between. The CDR3 is 17 residues long. The germline CDR1 and CDR2 sequences are SGHAT and FQNNGV. The CDR3 nucleotides are TGTGCCAGCAGCTTAGAGTACGGAGGGCATACTAACTATGGCTACACCTTC. This codes for CASSLEYGGHTNYGYTF.

This clone was counted a few times. The chain has TRBV5-1 and TRBJ2-5, with D perhaps TRBD2 (6 bases). V was shortened by 2 bases and J by 2 bases, with 10 bases between the two germline ends. The CDR3 consists of 14 residues. Germline loops: CDR1 SGHRS, CDR2 YFSETQ. CDR3 sequence reads: CASSFSGGQETQYF. CDR3 nucleotides: TGCGCCAGCAGCTTCTCTGGGGGGCAAGAGACCCAGTACTTC. The full variable domain, in which reference TRBV5-1 and TRBJ2-5 provide the parts outside the CDR3, is KAGVTQTPRYLIKTRGQQVTLSCSPISGHRSVSWYQQTPGQGLQFLFEYFSETQRNKGNFPGRFSGRQFSNSRSEMNVSTLELGDSALYLCASSFSGGQETQYFGPGTRLLVL.

The chain has TRBV4-3 and TRBJ2-7; D is perhaps TRBD1 (5 bases). The CDR3 is 16 residues long. Between the trimmed V and J ends, which lost 10 bases and 6 bases, there was a span of 28 bases. Germline CDR1 is LGHNA and CDR2 is YSLEER. The CDR3 sequence: CATSQGLGLGKVEQYF. The CDR3 nucleotides are TGCGCCACCTCCCAGGGCTTGGGTCTCGGTAAGGTCGAGCAGTACTTC.

This chain joins TRBV14 and TRBJ2-2; 9 bases are a match to TRBD1. CDR1 is SGHDN, CDR2 FVKESK, per germline. Germline trimming cut 3 bases from V and 3 bases from J; bases unmatched to any gene: 5. CDR3 length: 16 amino acids. The CDR3 is CASSQGQGIDTGELFF. The CDR3 DNA reads TGTGCCAGCAGCCAGGGACAGGGCATCGACACCGGGGAGCTGTTTTTT.

This rearrangement joins TRBV4-3 to TRBJ2-3, with TRBD2 as a possible D gene (7 bases). CDR3 length: 17 amino acids. Germline V gene sequence: CDR1 LGHNA, CDR2 YSLEER. Between the trimmed V and J ends, which lost 5 bases and 7 bases, there was a span of 25 bases. This CDR3 reads CASSDNKRGGGTHTQYF. The CDR3, as DNA: TGCGCCAGCAGCGATAACAAGCGGGGAGGGGGGACGCATACGCAGTATTTT.

The chain joins TRBV5-1 to TRBJ2-7; D gene ambiguous. Germline V CDR1 and CDR2: SGHRS, YFSETQ. V lost 0 bases to trimming and J lost 4 bases, with 8 bases between them. This CDR3 is 13 amino acids long. The CDR3 spells CASSLVSGYEQYF. CDR3 in DNA: TGCGCCAGCAGCTTGGTCTCCGGGTACGAGCAGTACTTC. The full variable domain, completed using reference TRBV5-1 and TRBJ2-7, is KAGVTQTPRYLIKTRGQQVTLSCSPISGHRSVSWYQQTPGQGLQFLFEYFSETQRNKGNFPGRFSGRQFSNSRSEMNVSTLELGDSALYLCASSLVSGYEQYFGPGTRLTVT.

This chain connects TRBV27 to TRBJ1-5, with 7 bases aligning to TRBD1. The CDR3 spans 15 residues. The junction had 9 bases not matched to a gene; V was cut back by 5 bases and J by 5 bases. Germline-derived CDR1 and CDR2 are MNHEY and SMNVEV (reference sequence). The DNA for the CDR3 is TGTGCCAGCAGTCTAGAGACAGGGCGCGATCAGCCCCAGCATTTT. As protein: CASSLETGRDQPQHF.

This clone was seen once. The chain uses TRBV27 and TRBJ1-1, with 8 bases identical to TRBD1. Germline V CDR1 and CDR2: MNHEY, SMNVEV (reference sequence). The CDR3 contains 13 residues. V was pared by 7 bases and J by 4 bases, with 5 bases of the junction left unmatched. The CDR3 DNA is TGTGCCAGCACCACAGGGGGGAGCACTGAAGCTTTCTTT. Its protein product is CASTTGGSTEAFF.

The gene calls are TRBV12-5 and TRBJ2-1; D gene unclear. The germline gives CDR1 LGHNT, CDR2 FRNRAP. The V end was cut by 1 base, the J end by 11 bases, with 6 bases between. CDR3 length equals 11 residues. CDR3 in DNA: TGTGCTAGTGGTTTGGGTCTACAGCAGTTCTTC. It encodes CASGLGLQQFF. Full variable domain (remainder filled in from reference TRBV12-5 and TRBJ2-1): DARVTQTPRHKVTEMGQEVTMRCQPILGHNTVFWYRQTMMQGLELLAYFRNRAPLDDSGMPKDRFSAEMPDATLATLKIQPSEPRDSAVYFCASGLGLQQFFGPGTRLTVL.

CDR3 sequence (DNA): TGTGCCAGCAGCGTAGCGAGCGGGGGGGCCCGCAATGAGCAGTTCTTC. Translating it yields CASSVASGGARNEQFF. The chain joins TRBV9 to TRBJ2-1; 10 nucleotides agree with TRBD2. This CDR3 region has 16 residues. With V trimmed by 0 bases and J by 6 bases, 6 bases remained unmatched. The germline V gene encodes CDR1 SGDLS and CDR2 YYNGEE.

The chain is built from TRBV5-6 and TRBJ1-2, with unresolved D. Between the trimmed V and J ends, which lost 0 bases and 4 bases, there was a span of 13 bases. The germline gives CDR1 SGHDT, CDR2 YYEEEE. This CDR3 has 15 residues. This CDR3 is CASSLEGKQSYGYTF. The CDR3 DNA reads as TGTGCCAGCAGCTTGGAAGGTAAACAGAGCTATGGCTACACCTTC. The complete variable domain, with remaining parts taken from reference TRBV5-6 and TRBJ1-2, reads DAGVTQSPTHLIKTRGQQVTLRCSPKSGHDTVSWYQQALGQGPQFIFQYYEEEERQRGNFPDRFSGHQFPNYSSELNVNALLLGDSALYLCASSLEGKQSYGYTFGSGTRLTVV.